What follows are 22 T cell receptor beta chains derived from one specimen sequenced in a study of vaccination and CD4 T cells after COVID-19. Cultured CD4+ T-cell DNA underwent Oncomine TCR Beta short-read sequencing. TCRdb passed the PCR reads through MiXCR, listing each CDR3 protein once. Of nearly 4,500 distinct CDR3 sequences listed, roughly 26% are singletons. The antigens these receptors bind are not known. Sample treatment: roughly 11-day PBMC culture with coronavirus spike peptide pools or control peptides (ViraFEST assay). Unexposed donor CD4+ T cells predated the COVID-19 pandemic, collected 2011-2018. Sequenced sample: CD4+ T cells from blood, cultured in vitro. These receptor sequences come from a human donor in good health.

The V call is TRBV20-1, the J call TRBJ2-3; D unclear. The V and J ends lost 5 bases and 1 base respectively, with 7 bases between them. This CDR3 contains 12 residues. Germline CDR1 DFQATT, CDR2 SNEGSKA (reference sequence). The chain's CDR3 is CSAESGTDTQYF. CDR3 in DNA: TGCAGTGCTGAATCGGGCACAGATACGCAGTATTTT.

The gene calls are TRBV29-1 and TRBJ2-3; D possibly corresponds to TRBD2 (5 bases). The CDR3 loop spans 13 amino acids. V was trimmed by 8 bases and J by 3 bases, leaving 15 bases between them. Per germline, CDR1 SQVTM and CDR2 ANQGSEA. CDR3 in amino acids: CSHQTTSTDTQYF. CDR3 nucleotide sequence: TGCAGCCACCAGACTACATCTACAGATACGCAGTATTTT.

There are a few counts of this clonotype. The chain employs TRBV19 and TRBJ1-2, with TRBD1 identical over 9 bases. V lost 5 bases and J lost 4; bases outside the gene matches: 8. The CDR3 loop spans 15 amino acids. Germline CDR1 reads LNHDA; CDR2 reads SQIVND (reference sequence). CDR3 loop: CASSPTGGAGYGYTF. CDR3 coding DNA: TGTGCCAGTAGTCCCACAGGGGGCGCCGGCTATGGCTACACCTTC.

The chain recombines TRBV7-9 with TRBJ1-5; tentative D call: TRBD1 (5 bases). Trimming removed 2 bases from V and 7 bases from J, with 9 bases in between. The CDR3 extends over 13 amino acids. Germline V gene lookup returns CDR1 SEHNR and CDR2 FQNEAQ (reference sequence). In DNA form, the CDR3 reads TGTGCCAGCAGCTTATGGGGGGACCAGCCCCAGCATTTT. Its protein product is CASSLWGDQPQHF.

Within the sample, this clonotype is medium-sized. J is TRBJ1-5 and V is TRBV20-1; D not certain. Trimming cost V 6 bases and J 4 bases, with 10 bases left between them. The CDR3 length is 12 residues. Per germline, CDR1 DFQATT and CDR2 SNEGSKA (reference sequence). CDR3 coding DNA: TGCAGTGCCGGACCGACTAATCAGCCCCAGCATTTT. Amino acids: CSAGPTNQPQHF.

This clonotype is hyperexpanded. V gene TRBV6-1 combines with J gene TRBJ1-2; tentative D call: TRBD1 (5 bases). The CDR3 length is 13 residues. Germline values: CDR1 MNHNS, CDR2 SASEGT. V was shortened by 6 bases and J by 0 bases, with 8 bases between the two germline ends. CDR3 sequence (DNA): TGTGCCAGCAGGACAGCTGCTAACTATGGCTACACCTTC. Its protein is CASRTAANYGYTF.

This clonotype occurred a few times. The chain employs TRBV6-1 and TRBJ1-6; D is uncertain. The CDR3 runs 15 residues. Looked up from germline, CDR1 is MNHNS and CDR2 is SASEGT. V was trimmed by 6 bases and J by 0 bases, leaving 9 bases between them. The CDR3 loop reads CASSERSSYNSPLHF. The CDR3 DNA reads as TGTGCCAGCAGCGAAAGGAGCTCCTATAATTCACCCCTCCACTTT.

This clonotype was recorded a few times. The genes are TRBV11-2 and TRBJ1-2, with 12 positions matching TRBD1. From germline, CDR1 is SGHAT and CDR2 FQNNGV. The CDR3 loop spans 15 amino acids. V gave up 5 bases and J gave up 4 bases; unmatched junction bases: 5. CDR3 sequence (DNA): TGTGCCAGCAGCCAACCGGGACAGGGGGCCTATGGCTACACCTTC. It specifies CASSQPGQGAYGYTF.

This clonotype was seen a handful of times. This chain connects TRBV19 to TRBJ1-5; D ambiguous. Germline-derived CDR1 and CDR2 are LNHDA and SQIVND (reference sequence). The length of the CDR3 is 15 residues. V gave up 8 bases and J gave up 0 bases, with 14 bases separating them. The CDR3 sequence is CASRKIGDSNQPQHF. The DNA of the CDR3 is TGTGCCAGTCGTAAGATTGGAGATAGCAATCAGCCCCAGCATTTT.

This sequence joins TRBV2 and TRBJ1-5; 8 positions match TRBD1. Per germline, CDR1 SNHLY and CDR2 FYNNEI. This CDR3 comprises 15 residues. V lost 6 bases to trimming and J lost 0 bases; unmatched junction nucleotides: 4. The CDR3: CASRSGGFSNQPQHF. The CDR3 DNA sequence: TGTGCCAGCAGATCAGGGGGCTTTAGCAATCAGCCCCAGCATTTT.

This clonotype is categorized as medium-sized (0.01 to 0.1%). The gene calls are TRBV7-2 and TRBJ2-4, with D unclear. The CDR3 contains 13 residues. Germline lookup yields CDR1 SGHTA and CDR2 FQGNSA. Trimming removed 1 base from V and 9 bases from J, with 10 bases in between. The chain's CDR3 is CASSLDHRAIQYF. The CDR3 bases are TGTGCCAGCAGCTTAGATCACCGGGCCATTCAGTACTTC.

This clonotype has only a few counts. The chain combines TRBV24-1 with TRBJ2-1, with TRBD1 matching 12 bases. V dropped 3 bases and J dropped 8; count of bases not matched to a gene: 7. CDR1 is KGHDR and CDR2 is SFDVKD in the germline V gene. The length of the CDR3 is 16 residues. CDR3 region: CATSDMGQGAGDEQFF. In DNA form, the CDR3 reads TGTGCCACCAGTGATATGGGACAGGGGGCCGGGGATGAGCAGTTCTTC.

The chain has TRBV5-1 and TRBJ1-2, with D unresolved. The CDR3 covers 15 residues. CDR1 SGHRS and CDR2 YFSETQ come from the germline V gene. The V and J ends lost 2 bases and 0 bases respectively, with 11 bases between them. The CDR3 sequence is CASSLTVGSNYGYTF. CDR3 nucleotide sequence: TGCGCCAGCAGCTTAACAGTAGGATCTAACTATGGCTACACCTTC. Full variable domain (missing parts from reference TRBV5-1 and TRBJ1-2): KAGVTQTPRYLIKTRGQQVTLSCSPISGHRSVSWYQQTPGQGLQFLFEYFSETQRNKGNFPGRFSGRQFSNSRSEMNVSTLELGDSALYLCASSLTVGSNYGYTFGSGTRLTVV.

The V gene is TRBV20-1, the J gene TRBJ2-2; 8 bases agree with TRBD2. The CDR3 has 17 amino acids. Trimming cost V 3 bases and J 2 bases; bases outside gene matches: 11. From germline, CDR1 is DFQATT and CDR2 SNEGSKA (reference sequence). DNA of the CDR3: TGCAGTGCTAGGACGGGAGGGGGTAGCCTAAACACCGGGGAGCTGTTTTTT. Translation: CSARTGGGSLNTGELFF.

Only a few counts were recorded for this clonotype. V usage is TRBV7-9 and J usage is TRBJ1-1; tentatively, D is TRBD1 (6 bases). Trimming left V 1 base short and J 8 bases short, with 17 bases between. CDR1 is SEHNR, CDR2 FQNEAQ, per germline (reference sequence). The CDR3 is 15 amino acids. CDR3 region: CASSLGLEGGLEAFF. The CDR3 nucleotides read TGTGCCAGCAGCTTAGGTCTTGAGGGGGGCCTCGAAGCTTTCTTT.

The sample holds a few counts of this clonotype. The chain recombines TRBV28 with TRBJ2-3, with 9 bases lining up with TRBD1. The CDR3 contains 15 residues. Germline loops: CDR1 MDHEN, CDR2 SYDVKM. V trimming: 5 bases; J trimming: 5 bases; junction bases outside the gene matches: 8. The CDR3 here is CASSPWTGEEDTQYF. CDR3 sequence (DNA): TGTGCCAGCAGTCCCTGGACAGGGGAGGAAGATACGCAGTATTTT.

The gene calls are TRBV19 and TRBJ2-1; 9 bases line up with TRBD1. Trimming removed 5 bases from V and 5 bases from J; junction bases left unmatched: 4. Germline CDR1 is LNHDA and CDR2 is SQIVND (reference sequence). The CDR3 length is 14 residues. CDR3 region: CASSDRGRDNEQFF. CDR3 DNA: TGTGCCAGTAGTGACAGGGGGAGGGACAATGAGCAGTTCTTC.

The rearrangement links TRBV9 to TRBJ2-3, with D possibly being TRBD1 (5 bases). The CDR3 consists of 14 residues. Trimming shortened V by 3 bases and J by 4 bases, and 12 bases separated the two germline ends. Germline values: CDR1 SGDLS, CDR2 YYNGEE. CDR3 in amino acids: CASSAQGTPDTQYF. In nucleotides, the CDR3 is TGTGCCAGCAGCGCCCAGGGTACCCCAGATACGCAGTATTTT.

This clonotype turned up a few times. Here the CDR3 DNA reads TGTGCCAGCAGCTTAGGGTTCTCTAGCGTCTACGAGCAGTACTTC. It encodes CASSLGFSSVYEQYF. The chain combines TRBV7-8 with TRBJ2-7; possible D gene TRBD2, 6 bases. The germline V gene encodes CDR1 SGHVS and CDR2 FQNEAQ. Trimming removed 1 base from V and 3 bases from J, with 13 bases in between. The CDR3 is 15 amino acids.

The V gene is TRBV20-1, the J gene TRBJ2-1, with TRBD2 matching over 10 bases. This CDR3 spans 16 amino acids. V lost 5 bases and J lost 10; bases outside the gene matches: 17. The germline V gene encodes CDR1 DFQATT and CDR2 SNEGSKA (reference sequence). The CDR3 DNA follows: TGCAGTGCTCCGAATCAGGGGCCTAGCGGGGGACAGGAGCAGTTCTTC. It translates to CSAPNQGPSGGQEQFF.

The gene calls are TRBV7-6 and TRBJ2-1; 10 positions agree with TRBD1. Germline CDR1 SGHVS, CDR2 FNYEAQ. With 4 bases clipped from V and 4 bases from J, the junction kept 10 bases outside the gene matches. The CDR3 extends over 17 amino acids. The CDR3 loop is CASSCRQGASYYNEQFF. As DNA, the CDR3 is TGTGCCAGCAGCTGTCGACAGGGGGCCAGTTATTACAATGAGCAGTTCTTC.

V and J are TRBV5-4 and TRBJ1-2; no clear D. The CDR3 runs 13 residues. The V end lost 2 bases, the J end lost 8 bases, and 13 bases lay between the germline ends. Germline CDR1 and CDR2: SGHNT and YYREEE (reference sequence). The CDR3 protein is CASSFVQADGYTF. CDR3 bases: TGTGCCAGCAGCTTTGTTCAGGCGGACGGCTACACCTTC.